The present entry profiles one T cell receptor beta chain with its context. The target antigen is unknown. The use of a sample-barcoded 5' primer and a J-beta primer mix characterized a second PCR of about 7 to 12 cycles. TCRdb re-analysed the 5' RACE reads in MiXCR, keeping a single row per CDR3 protein. The profile covers some 1.1 million distinct CDR3 sequences, with 35% to 40% appearing a single time and less than 15% taken by the ten largest. The data were taken from a study of blood T cells in healthy people across ages. Regarding the study as a whole: Researchers deemed the diversity estimates from one million T cells underestimates.

At least 7 million PBMCs were isolated per sample. Germline CDR1 KGHSH, CDR2 LQKENI. The ends were cut back, 2 bases at V and 9 bases at J, with 8 bases in the middle. The CDR3 runs 12 residues. The sequencing input was blood. The gene calls are TRBV18 and TRBJ2-1; D is unclear. This TCR was sampled from a man younger than 35 in good health. The CDR3 DNA follows: TGTGCCAGCTCACCAAACTCTCTTGAGCAGTTCTTC. The encoded protein is CASSPNSLEQFF.